Following are 30 T cell receptor beta chains from one sample sequenced in a study of beta chain features in type 1 diabetes. Expressed TCRB transcripts were sequenced because the entire RNA isolate underwent reverse transcription. TCRdb's copy holds only in-frame clones and misses some; the assay was immunoSEQ multiplex PCR. Of around 430,000 clones detected, 25% to 35% appear once; the ten largest clones hold 0.065%. Sequenced sample: naive CD4+ T cells from blood. The receptor set was obtained from a man between 18 and 29 years old in good health.

This clone came up a few times. The chain combines TRBV30 with TRBJ1-1; D is unresolved. Trimming removed 1 base at V and 0 bases at J, with 6 bases between. Per the germline V gene, CDR1 is GTSNPN and CDR2 is SVGIG (reference sequence). CDR3 size: 13 residues. For the CDR3, the DNA is TGTGCCTGGAGTGGGTATATGAACACTGAAGCTTTCTTT. It codes for CAWSGYMNTEAFF.

The chain links TRBV18 to TRBJ2-5; D gene unclear. Trimming took 3 bases from V and 5 from J, leaving 13 bases between them. Germline V gene sequence: CDR1 KGHSH, CDR2 LQKENI. The CDR3 has 14 residues. The CDR3 sequence: CASSPLGQLETQYF. CDR3 nucleotide sequence: TGTGCCAGCTCACCCCTCGGTCAACTGGAGACCCAGTACTTC.

The V gene is TRBV30, the J gene TRBJ2-7, with 11 bases aligning to TRBD1. Unmatched junction bases numbered 10, after V lost 3 bases and J lost 3 bases. The CDR3 is made up of 16 amino acids. Germline lookup yields CDR1 GTSNPN and CDR2 SVGIG (reference sequence). The CDR3 reads CAWSLKIGTGGYEQYF. The CDR3 DNA reads TGTGCCTGGAGCCTAAAGATCGGGACAGGGGGCTACGAGCAGTACTTC.

This rearrangement joins TRBV18 to TRBJ1-1; D is undetermined. V lost 5 bases to trimming and J lost 0 bases, with 7 bases between them. The CDR3 extends over 13 amino acids. The V gene's germline CDR1 is KGHSH and CDR2 LQKENI. CDR3 loop: CASSGDMNTEAFF. For the CDR3, the DNA is TGTGCCAGCTCAGGGGATATGAACACTGAAGCTTTCTTT.

This clone was observed a single time. V is TRBV7-9 and J is TRBJ2-7; possibly TRBD1 for D (6 bases). The CDR3 contains 14 residues. Trimming stripped 9 bases from V and 3 bases from J, with 18 bases between. Germline CDR1 SEHNR, CDR2 FQNEAQ (reference sequence). The DNA for the CDR3 is TGTGCCAGTGTCGACCAGGGGATAGACTACGAGCAGTACTTC. Its translation: CASVDQGIDYEQYF.

The J gene is TRBJ2-3, the V gene TRBV29-1; D is possibly TRBD2 (6 bases). The CDR3 extends over 15 amino acids. The germline V and J ends were trimmed by 4 bases and 0 bases, with 14 bases remaining between them. From germline, CDR1 is SQVTM and CDR2 ANQGSEA. The CDR3 region is CSVANTGTSTDTQYF. The DNA for the CDR3 is TGCAGCGTTGCCAATACCGGGACTAGCACAGATACGCAGTATTTT.

The chain uses TRBV9 and TRBJ2-1; D gene ambiguous. Germline assignment: CDR1 SGDLS and CDR2 YYNGEE. The CDR3 is 15 amino acids. V was cut by 0 bases and J by 5 bases, with 12 bases left in between. The DNA for the CDR3 is TGTGCCAGCAGCGTAGTTGGGCAGGCCCACAATGAGCAGTTCTTC. This sequence encodes CASSVVGQAHNEQFF. Variable domain in full (rest from reference TRBV9 and TRBJ2-1): DSGVTQTPKHLITATGQRVTLRCSPRSGDLSVYWYQQSLDQGLQFLIQYYNGEERAKGNILERFSAQQFPDLHSELNLSSLELGDSALYFCASSVVGQAHNEQFFGPGTRLTVL.

The CDR3 sequence: CASSGPTGASYEQYF. The DNA for the CDR3 is TGTGCCAGCAGTGGACCGACAGGGGCGAGCTACGAGCAGTACTTC. This chain connects TRBV2 to TRBJ2-7; 8 nucleotides match TRBD1. Losses at the gene ends were 4 bases for V and 3 bases for J; bases not matched to a gene: 8. CDR3 length: 15 amino acids. CDR1 and CDR2 from the germline V gene are SNHLY and FYNNEI.

This clone was counted only a few times. The genes are TRBV30 and TRBJ2-1, with D uncertain. Trimming left V 5 bases short and J 0 bases short, with 11 bases between. Germline V gene data show CDR1 as GTSNPN and CDR2 as SVGIG (reference sequence). This CDR3 has 14 residues. CDR3 protein: CAWAGRISYNEQFF. As DNA, the CDR3 is TGTGCCTGGGCAGGACGGATCTCCTACAATGAGCAGTTCTTC.

In this sample, this clone turned up a few times. The chain is built from TRBV30 and TRBJ1-4; tentatively, D is TRBD1 (5 bases). This CDR3 is built from 17 residues. V was cut by 1 base and J by 8 bases, with 23 bases left in between. The germline gives CDR1 GTSNPN, CDR2 SVGIG (reference sequence). The CDR3 spells CAWSAIGTASLREKLFF. The CDR3 coding sequence is TGTGCCTGGAGTGCTATTGGGACTGCCTCGTTGAGGGAAAAACTGTTTTTT.

This chain connects TRBV5-4 to TRBJ1-2, with 7 positions matching TRBD1. This CDR3 contains 16 residues. Unmatched junction bases numbered 9, after V lost 0 bases and J lost 4 bases. The germline gives CDR1 SGHNT, CDR2 YYREEE (reference sequence). The CDR3 DNA follows: TGTGCCAGCAGCTTGGCCGGGATAACAGGGGCCTATGGCTACACCTTC. It yields the protein CASSLAGITGAYGYTF. The whole variable domain, filled in from reference TRBV5-4 and TRBJ1-2, reads ETGVTQSPTHLIKTRGQQVTLRCSSQSGHNTVSWYQQALGQGPQFIFQYYREEENGRGNFPPRFSGLQFPNYSSELNVNALELDDSALYLCASSLAGITGAYGYTFGSGTRLTVV.

The rearrangement links TRBV5-4 to TRBJ2-5, with D possibly matching TRBD2 (5 bases). Germline assignment: CDR1 SGHNT and CDR2 YYREEE (reference sequence). The CDR3 is made up of 13 amino acids. Between the trimmed V and J ends, which lost 4 bases and 7 bases, there was a span of 14 bases. The CDR3 region is CASSVDRAGTQYF. In DNA form, the CDR3 reads TGTGCCAGCAGCGTGGACCGTGCGGGGACCCAGTACTTC.

This sequence joins TRBV7-9 and TRBJ2-1; the D is unclear. The germline V and J ends were trimmed by 2 bases and 2 bases, with 10 bases remaining between them. The CDR3 is 15 residues long. Germline V CDR1 and CDR2: SEHNR, FQNEAQ (reference sequence). The CDR3 coding sequence is TGTGCCAGCAGCTTATTGGGTGGCCCCTACAATGAGCAGTTCTTC. Translation: CASSLLGGPYNEQFF.

The sample holds a few counts of this clone. The rearrangement uses TRBV5-1 and TRBJ2-7; D uncertain. CDR3 size: 14 residues. Trimming cost V 4 bases and J 1 base, with 12 bases left between them. The germline V gene encodes CDR1 SGHRS and CDR2 YFSETQ. CDR3 bases: TGCGCCAGCAGCCCATGGACGGATTCCTACGAGCAGTACTTC. It specifies CASSPWTDSYEQYF.

The chain is built from TRBV5-1 and TRBJ2-5; 7 bases are a match to TRBD2. Germline assignment: CDR1 SGHRS and CDR2 YFSETQ. Trimming took 5 bases from V and 0 from J; bases not matched to a gene: 7. The CDR3 sequence is 15 residues long. The CDR3: CASRWASGNQETQYF. The CDR3 region has the DNA TGCGCCAGCAGGTGGGCTAGCGGAAACCAAGAGACCCAGTACTTC.

This rearrangement joins TRBV18 to TRBJ2-3; D ambiguous. Germline assignment: CDR1 KGHSH and CDR2 LQKENI. Trimming left V 3 bases short and J 4 bases short, with 14 bases between. The CDR3 is 15 residues long. In DNA form, the CDR3 reads TGTGCCAGCTCACCTCGTTTAGATGTCCCAGATACGCAGTATTTT. It is translated as CASSPRLDVPDTQYF.

V and J are TRBV5-4 and TRBJ1-1; no firm D call. Germline V gene lookup returns CDR1 SGHNT and CDR2 YYREEE (reference sequence). V was trimmed by 0 bases and J by 1 base, leaving 7 bases between them. The CDR3 has 14 residues. This chain's CDR3 is CASSLASGNTEAFF. CDR3 bases: TGTGCCAGCAGCTTGGCTTCCGGGAACACTGAAGCTTTCTTT.

The chain joins TRBV4-1 to TRBJ2-1; 11 bases map to TRBD2. The V gene end was trimmed by 2 bases and the J gene end by 3 bases; junction bases not matched to a gene: 6. Germline CDR1 reads MGHRA; CDR2 reads YSYEKL. The length of the CDR3 is 17 residues. CDR3: CASSQISTSGVYNEQFF. In DNA form, the CDR3 reads TGCGCCAGCAGCCAAATATCGACTAGCGGGGTCTACAATGAGCAGTTCTTC.

This clone was observed a few times. This chain links TRBV7-8 with TRBJ2-7; the match to TRBD1 covers 10 bases. The CDR3 covers 15 residues. The V and J ends lost 0 bases and 3 bases, in that order; junction bases with no gene match: 2. In germline, CDR1 is SGHVS, CDR2 FQNEAQ. CDR3 in amino acids: CASSLARTGGYEQYF. The CDR3 DNA reads TGTGCCAGCAGCTTAGCGAGGACAGGGGGCTACGAGCAGTACTTC.

This clone has more than one count but fewer than ten. The chain carries TRBV4-3 and TRBJ2-1; 8 bases map to TRBD2. Trimming took 0 bases from V and 9 from J; bases not matched to a gene: 7. The V gene's germline CDR1 is LGHNA and CDR2 YSLEER. The CDR3 is 15 residues long. This chain's CDR3 is CASSQEGGRISEQFF. The CDR3 DNA follows: TGCGCCAGCAGCCAAGAGGGCGGGAGGATCAGTGAGCAGTTCTTC.

The rearrangement links TRBV23-1 to TRBJ1-2, with no clear D. TRBV23-1 is treated as an ORF (open reading frame) with a function not yet certain. The germline V and J ends were trimmed by 2 bases and 2 bases, with 6 bases remaining between them. The CDR3 totals 13 residues. CDR3 in amino acids: CASSQLENYGYTF. CDR3 DNA: TGCGCCAGCAGTCAACTGGAGAACTATGGCTACACCTTC.

The chain has TRBV30 and TRBJ2-7; perhaps TRBD2 as D (5 bases). This CDR3 comprises 13 residues. Germline CDR1 reads GTSNPN; CDR2 reads SVGIG (reference sequence). Deletions cut 2 bases from V and 6 bases from J, with 14 bases between. CDR3 sequence reads: CAWSTLGGGEQYF. The CDR3 DNA is TGTGCCTGGAGTACCCTCGGTGGAGGCGAGCAGTACTTC.

The chain carries TRBV7-9 and TRBJ1-4; D gene uncertain. The CDR3 has 13 residues. The germline CDR1 and CDR2 sequences are SEHNR and FQNEAQ (reference sequence). The V end lost 2 bases, the J end lost 15 bases, and 16 bases lay between the germline ends. CDR3 sequence: CASSLTTGPAVFF. The CDR3 region has the DNA TGTGCCAGCAGCTTAACGACCGGGCCTGCAGTGTTTTTT.

DNA of the CDR3: TGCAGCGTTTCTGACACCGAACTCTACGAGCAGTACTTC. It codes for CSVSDTELYEQYF. This rearrangement joins TRBV29-1 to TRBJ2-7; D is uncertain. The CDR3 length is 13 residues. Per germline, CDR1 SQVTM and CDR2 ANQGSEA. Between the trimmed V and J ends, which lost 5 bases and 3 bases, there was a span of 14 bases.

This rearrangement joins TRBV25-1 to TRBJ2-1; TRBD2 matches 7 bases. Germline CDR1 is MGHDK and CDR2 is SYGVNS. This CDR3 is 17 amino acids long. Germline trimming cut 8 bases from V and 4 bases from J; bases unmatched to any gene: 17. The CDR3 loop reads CASGLLARTSDYNEQFF. CDR3 in DNA: TGTGCCAGCGGTTTACTCGCAAGGACTAGTGATTACAATGAGCAGTTCTTC.

The rearrangement links TRBV30 to TRBJ1-5; D is unclear. V lost 0 bases and J 3 bases, leaving 6 bases between the germline ends. From germline, CDR1 is GTSNPN and CDR2 SVGIG (reference sequence). The CDR3 is 13 amino acids. CDR3 residues: CAWSVTVNQPQHF. The CDR3 nucleotides read TGTGCCTGGAGTGTAACCGTCAATCAGCCCCAGCATTTT.

This chain connects TRBV7-2 to TRBJ2-5, with D hard to call. The CDR3 sequence is 12 residues long. Trimming took off 0 bases at V and 5 bases at J, with 4 bases between the two ends. Germline V CDR1 and CDR2: SGHTA, FQGNSA. The CDR3, as DNA: TGTGCCAGCAGCTTAGCATGGGAGACCCAGTACTTC. This translates into CASSLAWETQYF.

The chain has TRBV28 and TRBJ2-3; TRBD2 agrees at 11 bases. Germline CDR1 is MDHEN and CDR2 is SYDVKM. The CDR3 covers 15 residues. V gave up 5 bases and J gave up 9 bases; unmatched junction bases: 10. DNA of the CDR3: TGTGCCAGCAGTCCCGGTCTAGCGGGAGGAGGGACGCAGTATTTT. This codes for CASSPGLAGGGTQYF.

This clone was counted between two and nine times. The chain recombines TRBV5-1 with TRBJ2-1; tentative D call: TRBD2 (5 bases). Trimming removed 4 bases at V and 0 bases at J, with 14 bases between. CDR1 and CDR2 (germline): SGHRS, YFSETQ. The CDR3 consists of 16 residues. The CDR3 DNA is TGCGCCAGCAGCCGTAATGGAGGTAACTCCTACAATGAGCAGTTCTTC. As protein: CASSRNGGNSYNEQFF. The full variable domain, with the rest looked up from reference TRBV5-1 and TRBJ2-1, is KAGVTQTPRYLIKTRGQQVTLSCSPISGHRSVSWYQQTPGQGLQFLFEYFSETQRNKGNFPGRFSGRQFSNSRSEMNVSTLELGDSALYLCASSRNGGNSYNEQFFGPGTRLTVL.

This clone was recorded a few times. The CDR3 DNA is TGTGCCAGCAGTCCCGGACAAGAGACCCAGTACTTC. Amino acids: CASSPGQETQYF. The chain employs TRBV6-6 and TRBJ2-5; D unresolved. The V and J ends lost 5 bases and 2 bases respectively, with 6 bases between them. Per the germline V gene, CDR1 is MNHNY and CDR2 is SVGAGI (reference sequence). The CDR3 runs 12 residues.